Following are 23 T cell receptor beta chains from one sample sequenced in a study of cytomegalovirus exposure and HLA in healthy donors. 13 Jbeta primers and 60 Vbeta primers were used for the PCR. The table came from immunoSEQ multiplex PCR; TCRdb's copy has only in-frame clones and leaves some out. This table holds about 180,000 clones, around 77% found once. Sequencing input: PBMCs. The origin of the receptors is a man in his 60s in good health and CMV-seronegative.

The rearrangement uses TRBV15 and TRBJ1-1; D gene unclear. With 4 bases removed from V and 1 base from J, the gap between germline ends came to 7 bases. Per germline, CDR1 LNHNV and CDR2 YYDKDF (reference sequence). The CDR3 has 13 amino acids. CDR3 protein: CATSTHTNTEAFF. CDR3 bases: TGTGCCACCAGCACCCACACGAACACTGAAGCTTTCTTT. Drawing the rest from reference TRBV15 and TRBJ1-1, the complete variable domain is DAMVIQNPRYQVTQFGKPVTLSCSQTLNHNVMYWYQQKSSQAPKLLFHYYDKDFNNEADTPDNFQSRRPNTSFCFLDIRSPGLGDTAMYLCATSTHTNTEAFFGQGTRLTVV.

The genes are TRBV19 and TRBJ1-5; 7 nucleotides align to TRBD1. Germline CDR1 is LNHDA and CDR2 is SQIVND (reference sequence). The J segment lost 0 bases and the V segment lost 6 bases, leaving 8 bases of the junction unmatched. This CDR3 contains 16 residues. The CDR3 reads CASSRLGQSSNQPQHF. CDR3 sequence (DNA): TGTGCCAGTAGCCGTTTGGGACAGTCTAGCAATCAGCCCCAGCATTTT.

The V gene is TRBV10-3, the J gene TRBJ1-4; 10 nucleotides agree with TRBD1. The germline gives CDR1 ENHRY, CDR2 SYGVKD. The CDR3 covers 14 residues. The V gene end was trimmed by 7 bases and the J gene end by 6 bases; junction bases not matched to a gene: 5. The CDR3 spells CAIKPGTGDEKLFF. The CDR3 DNA reads as TGTGCCATCAAGCCAGGGACAGGGGATGAAAAACTGTTTTTT.

This chain links TRBV10-3 with TRBJ2-7; 7 bases are a match to TRBD1. The length of the CDR3 is 17 residues. CDR1 is ENHRY and CDR2 is SYGVKD in the germline V gene. The V segment lost 7 bases and the J segment 2 bases; nucleotides outside the gene matches: 17. The DNA of the CDR3 is TGTGCCATCACTACATCGCCAGGGGGAGTGGGAACCTACGAGCAGTACTTC. Its translation is CAITTSPGGVGTYEQYF.

The J gene is TRBJ1-2, the V gene TRBV29-1, with TRBD1 identical over 8 bases. The CDR3 covers 14 residues. Germline-derived CDR1 and CDR2 are SQVTM and ANQGSEA. The V segment lost 4 bases and the J segment 0 bases; nucleotides outside the gene matches: 4. This chain's CDR3 is CSVAPTGANYGYTF. Written as DNA, the CDR3 is TGCAGCGTTGCCCCGACAGGGGCTAACTATGGCTACACCTTC.

The V and J genes are TRBV5-1 and TRBJ2-3; 13 nucleotides agree with TRBD2. Germline CDR1 is SGHRS and CDR2 is YFSETQ. V was pared by 4 bases and J by 0 bases, with 8 bases of the junction left unmatched. This CDR3 is built from 18 residues. The CDR3 DNA follows: TGCGCCAGCAGCCCCAGACTAGCGGGGGGCCCTAGCACAGATACGCAGTATTTT. Its protein is CASSPRLAGGPSTDTQYF.

The rearrangement joins TRBV2 to TRBJ1-5; D is undetermined. From germline, CDR1 is SNHLY and CDR2 FYNNEI. The V gene lost 6 bases and the J gene lost 6 bases, with 15 bases spanning the gap. This CDR3 region has 14 residues. Here the CDR3 reads CASSQPGGGQPQHF. As DNA, the CDR3 is TGTGCCAGCAGCCAACCAGGAGGAGGTCAGCCCCAGCATTTT.

The chain links TRBV7-9 to TRBJ1-5; 7 positions match TRBD1. The V segment lost 4 bases and the J segment 6 bases; nucleotides outside the gene matches: 12. Germline assignment: CDR1 SEHNR and CDR2 FQNEAQ (reference sequence). The CDR3 contains 16 residues. CDR3 loop: CASSSRGRGNAQPQHF. CDR3 sequence (DNA): TGTGCCAGCAGCTCTAGAGGCAGGGGGAACGCTCAGCCCCAGCATTTT.

Written as DNA, the CDR3 is TGCGCCAGCAGCCAAGATTTCCAGGGATTAAACACTGAAGCTTTCTTT. Encoded protein: CASSQDFQGLNTEAFF. This chain links TRBV4-3 with TRBJ1-1, with D possibly TRBD1 on 5 matching bases. This CDR3 is built from 16 residues. CDR1 and CDR2 (germline): LGHNA, YSLEER. Deletions cut 0 bases from V and 2 bases from J, with 13 bases between.

The V gene is TRBV6-1, the J gene TRBJ2-3; D not certain. CDR1 and CDR2 from the germline V gene are MNHNS and SASEGT. The CDR3 sequence is 15 residues long. With 1 base removed from V and 1 base from J, the gap between germline ends came to 9 bases. CDR3 protein: CASSEVTVGTDTQYF. CDR3 nucleotides: TGTGCCAGCAGTGAAGTAACGGTAGGCACAGATACGCAGTATTTT.

This clone has only a few counts. This chain joins TRBV6-1 and TRBJ1-4, with 12 bases fitting TRBD1. This CDR3 has 14 residues. V shed 7 bases, J shed 6 bases, and the junction held 3 bases outside the gene matches. CDR1 and CDR2 from the germline V gene are MNHNS and SASEGT. CDR3 residues: CASIGTGGYEKLFF. The CDR3, as DNA: TGTGCCAGCATTGGGACAGGGGGCTATGAAAAACTGTTTTTT.

Only one count was recorded for this clone. The J gene is TRBJ2-1, the V gene TRBV5-1, with D maybe TRBD2 (6 bases). Per the germline V gene, CDR1 is SGHRS and CDR2 is YFSETQ. V was trimmed by 5 bases and J by 12 bases, leaving 12 bases between them. The CDR3 totals 11 residues. CDR3 bases: TGCGCCAGCAGGGGCGGGGATACGCAGTTCTTC. Translation: CASRGGDTQFF.

This clone was found once. V and J are TRBV7-9 and TRBJ2-5, with 9 bases matching TRBD2. The ends lost 5 bases at V and 5 bases at J; junction bases unmatched: 18. CDR3 size: 18 residues. CDR1 is SEHNR, CDR2 FQNEAQ, per germline (reference sequence). CDR3 sequence reads: CASSHRRGIAGAGETQYF. The CDR3 bases are TGTGCCAGCAGCCATCGTCGGGGAATAGCGGGAGCGGGGGAGACCCAGTACTTC.

This clone appeared a few times. The chain carries TRBV5-5 and TRBJ2-7; D perhaps matches TRBD2 (5 bases). The CDR3 spans 14 residues. Trimming left V 0 bases short and J 2 bases short, with 9 bases between. The germline V gene encodes CDR1 SGHKS and CDR2 YYEKEE (reference sequence). The CDR3: CASSLGAGAYEQYF. CDR3 DNA sequence: TGTGCCAGCAGCTTGGGGGCCGGGGCCTACGAGCAGTACTTC.

The J gene is TRBJ2-2, the V gene TRBV19; 8 nucleotides agree with TRBD1. J was trimmed by 6 bases and V by 0 bases; bases with no gene match: 3. Germline V gene data show CDR1 as LNHDA and CDR2 as SQIVND (reference sequence). This CDR3 is 15 amino acids long. The CDR3 sequence is CASSIDVTGAGELFF. CDR3 nucleotide sequence: TGTGCCAGTAGTATAGATGTGACAGGGGCCGGGGAGCTGTTTTTT.

The chain uses TRBV30 and TRBJ2-7; possible D gene TRBD1, 5 bases. This CDR3 is 13 amino acids long. V was clipped by 2 bases and J by 4 bases, with 12 bases between them. In germline, CDR1 is GTSNPN, CDR2 SVGIG (reference sequence). CDR3 DNA: TGTGCCTGGAGTAAGAACAGGCTATACGAGCAGTACTTC. It encodes CAWSKNRLYEQYF.

The chain joins TRBV11-2 to TRBJ1-1, with TRBD1 identical over 7 bases. Germline V gene lookup returns CDR1 SGHAT and CDR2 FQNNGV. CDR3 size: 13 residues. The V segment lost 5 bases and the J segment 5 bases; nucleotides outside the gene matches: 5. The CDR3 reads CASSRAGGTEAFF. DNA of the CDR3: TGTGCCAGCAGCCGGGCAGGGGGGACTGAAGCTTTCTTT.

V and J are TRBV28 and TRBJ1-5; 8 bases are shared with TRBD1. The CDR3 spans 16 residues. The germline V gene has CDR1 MDHEN and CDR2 SYDVKM. Trimming cost V 6 bases and J 2 bases; bases outside gene matches: 9. CDR3 residues: CASRPSGGGRNQPQHF. CDR3 DNA: TGTGCCAGCAGGCCATCAGGGGGCGGGCGCAATCAGCCCCAGCATTTT.

This clone was counted a few times. The J gene is TRBJ2-3, the V gene TRBV7-9, with D possibly being TRBD1 (5 bases). Per germline, CDR1 SEHNR and CDR2 FQNEAQ (reference sequence). The CDR3 totals 16 residues. V lost 0 bases to trimming and J lost 0 bases, with 10 bases between them. The CDR3 coding sequence is TGTGCCAGCAGCTTAGCGCAGGGTGTGAGCACAGATACGCAGTATTTT. Its translation is CASSLAQGVSTDTQYF.

This rearrangement joins TRBV18 to TRBJ1-1; 8 nucleotides agree with TRBD1. CDR1 and CDR2 (germline): KGHSH, LQKENI. CDR3 length equals 16 residues. J lost 1 base, V lost 3 bases, and 7 bases had no gene match. The CDR3 DNA sequence: TGTGCCAGCTCACCCGCCAAGACAGGGGCGAACACTGAAGCTTTCTTT. It codes for CASSPAKTGANTEAFF.

The rearrangement links TRBV5-1 to TRBJ2-7, with TRBD1 matching 10 bases. CDR3 length equals 13 residues. The V segment lost 4 bases and the J segment 5 bases; nucleotides outside the gene matches: 3. CDR1 SGHRS and CDR2 YFSETQ come from the germline V gene. CDR3 residues: CASSTGTGDEQYF. In nucleotides, the CDR3 is TGCGCCAGCAGCACCGGGACAGGGGACGAGCAGTACTTC.

The chain has TRBV7-8 and TRBJ2-3; 7 nucleotides agree with TRBD2. The CDR3 has 15 residues. The germline gives CDR1 SGHVS, CDR2 FQNEAQ. Trimming at V came to 1 base and at J to 6 bases, leaving 7 bases not matched to a gene. The CDR3 DNA follows: TGTGCCAGCAGCTTAGGAGCGGGATTATCCGATACGCAGTATTTT. Translating it yields CASSLGAGLSDTQYF.

The chain combines TRBV9 with TRBJ1-1; 7 positions match TRBD1. V lost 1 base and J lost 1; bases outside the gene matches: 4. Germline V gene sequence: CDR1 SGDLS, CDR2 YYNGEE. This CDR3 has 15 residues. The CDR3 sequence: CASSVNEGANTEAFF. The CDR3 bases are TGTGCCAGCAGCGTAAACGAGGGGGCGAACACTGAAGCTTTCTTT.